These T cell receptor beta chains were read from a single sample in a study of CD8+ T cells in alopecia areata. Sequencing was performed with immunoSEQ multiplex PCR; in TCRdb, only in-frame clones are kept and a portion is missing. The top ten hold about 15% of the sample, which has 130,000 to 150,000 clones, more than 75% seen once. The sample consisted of CD8+ T cells sorted from blood, taken at week 0. These TCRs come from a human donor with alopecia areata. The CDR3 runs from the conserved cysteine through the conserved F or W. A D gene is named only where the DNA matches it firmly. Size is stated for part of the rows, as once, few or many counts, or as a class when the clone is expanded.

size: once
J: TRBJ1-6
V: TRBV27
D: NA
DNA: TGTGCCAGCAGTACAACACAGGGTTATAATTCACCCCTCCACTTT
CDR3: CASSTTQGYNSPLHF

size: NA
J: TRBJ2-1
V: TRBV29-1
D: NA
DNA: TGCAGCGTTGGACCGGCTCATGAGCAGTTCTTC
CDR3: CSVGPAHEQFF

size: NA
J: TRBJ2-4
V: TRBV7-9
D: NA
DNA: TGTGCCAGCAGCTCGACCAAACAGGCGTCCAAAAACATTCAGTACTTC
CDR3: CASSSTKQASKNIQYF

size: NA
J: TRBJ1-3
V: TRBV19
D: NA
DNA: TGTGCCAGTAGTATCATGGCGGCTCTTACCTCTGGAAACACCATATATTTT
CDR3: CASSIMAALTSGNTIYF

size: NA
J: TRBJ1-1
V: TRBV11-2
D: TRBD1
DNA: TGTGCCAGCAGCCTTCGACAGGGAATTGATCTTGCTGAAGCTTTCTTT
CDR3: CASSLRQGIDLAEAFF

size: once
J: TRBJ2-3
V: TRBV2
D: NA
DNA: TGTCCGTCCAGCTTCTCAGATACGCAGTATTTT
CDR3: CPSSFSDTQYF

size: NA
J: TRBJ1-1
V: TRBV7-3
D: NA
DNA: TGTGCCAGCAGCTTAAGCGCGGCTATTGGCGCTGAAGCTTTCTTT
CDR3: CASSLSAAIGAEAFF

size: NA
J: TRBJ1-2
V: TRBV27
D: TRBD1
DNA: TGTGCCAGCAGTCGCGACAGGGGATTCGTTCGGCGGCGGGATGGCTACACCTTC
CDR3: CASSRDRGFVRRRDGYTF

size: few
J: TRBJ2-7
V: TRBV9
D: NA
DNA: TGTGCCAGCAGCGTAGGGAACGAGCAGTACTTC
CDR3: CASSVGNEQYF

size: NA
J: TRBJ2-1
V: TRBV29-1
D: NA
DNA: TGCAGCGTGACGGGAGCCACCTACAATGAGCAGTTCTTC
CDR3: CSVTGATYNEQFF

size: NA
J: TRBJ2-7
V: TRBV6-5
D: NA
DNA: TGTGCCAGCAGTTACTCAGGGGTTAGGTACGAGCAGTACTTC
CDR3: CASSYSGVRYEQYF

size: NA
J: TRBJ2-2
V: TRBV4-1
D: NA
DNA: TGCGCCAGCAGCCAATACGCAGGGAACACCGGGGAGCTGTTTTTT
CDR3: CASSQYAGNTGELFF

size: NA
J: TRBJ2-1
V: TRBV4-1
D: TRBD2
DNA: TGCGCCAGCAGCCAAGCGAGCGGGAGGGTCGCCTACAATGAGCAGTTCTTC
CDR3: CASSQASGRVAYNEQFF

size: NA
J: TRBJ2-5
V: TRBV7-2
D: TRBD2
DNA: TGTGCCAGCAGCTTAGAGCGGACTAGTTTACGAGAGACCCAGTACTTC
CDR3: CASSLERTSLRETQYF

size: NA
J: TRBJ1-1
V: TRBV7-8
D: NA
DNA: TGTGCCAGCAGCCTGGGTCATATGAACACTGAAGCTTTCTTT
CDR3: CASSLGHMNTEAFF

size: NA
J: TRBJ2-1
V: TRBV23-1
D: TRBD2
DNA: TGCGCCAGCAGTCAATCAGGGACTACCAACGGTCTGTACAATGAGCAGTTCTTC
CDR3: CASSQSGTTNGLYNEQFF

size: NA
J: TRBJ2-1
V: TRBV4-1
D: TRBD1
DNA: TGCGCCAGCAGCCAACCGACAGGGGTGAATGAGCAGTTCTTC
CDR3: CASSQPTGVNEQFF

size: NA
J: TRBJ1-1
V: TRBV5-4
D: NA
DNA: TGTGCCAGCAGCTTGGGGCGTGAAGCTTTCTTT
CDR3: CASSLGREAFF

size: few
J: TRBJ2-1
V: TRBV19
D: NA
DNA: TGTGCCAGTGAAAGGGGCAGGGAATACAATGAGCAGTTCTTC
CDR3: CASERGREYNEQFF

size: NA
J: TRBJ1-3
V: TRBV30
D: NA
DNA: TGTGCCTGGAATCCCTCTGGAAACACCATATATTTT
CDR3: CAWNPSGNTIYF

size: NA
J: TRBJ1-4
V: TRBV7-9
D: NA
DNA: TGTGCCAGCAGCTTAGTACTCGGAAATGAAAAACTGTTTTTT
CDR3: CASSLVLGNEKLFF

size: NA
J: TRBJ2-5
V: TRBV29-1
D: NA
DNA: TGCAGCGTTGAGGGCGGGATCCAAGAGACCCAGTACTTC
CDR3: CSVEGGIQETQYF